This TCR beta chain is from a study of human T cells and chemical hapten exposure. Whole-study context: Small discrepancies in pooled library volume mainly accounted for the varying TCR yields per sample. General study points: DPC sensitization did not alter TCRs above 1 in 1000 frequency.

Germline lookup yields CDR1 MNHEY and CDR2 SMNVEV (reference sequence). The V gene lost 7 bases and the J gene lost 8 bases, with 15 bases spanning the gap. The CDR3 spans 13 residues. Someone pulled total RNA out of unfractionated whole blood. With respect to this clonotype: Its antigen is not known.

Individual cDNA molecules received unique molecular identifiers in the library. Study processing details: Samples contained a median of roughly 96,000 TCRs, with a range of about 20,000 to 750,000. TCRdb reprocessed the 5' RACE reads via MiXCR and lists one record per CDR3 protein. The V and J calls and clone size come from TCRdb's table, not from the authors' own analysis. The data hold 65,000 to 90,000 distinct CDR3 sequences, with more than 15% observed a single time. This clonotype was sampled from a female donor in good health. V gene TRBV27 combines with J gene TRBJ2-1, with D perhaps matching TRBD1 or TRBD2 (5 bases each). The CDR3 DNA reads as TGTGCCAGCACTCCCAGGGCGGGCTATGAGCAGTTCTTC. The encoded protein is CASTPRAGYEQFF.